This T cell receptor (beta chain) is from a study of read filtering for tumor transcriptome and immune sequencing. There are many counts of this clonotype. Molecular barcoded adaptors covering alpha/delta and beta/gamma chains were used on 400 ng RNA. TCRdb used MiXCR to reprocess the reads, holding one entry per CDR3 protein. This table has some 130,000 distinct CDR3 sequences, roughly 13% appearing once. The CDR3 sequence is 14 residues long. The V and J ends lost 4 bases and 9 bases respectively, with 17 bases between them. From germline, CDR1 is SGHRS and CDR2 YFSETQ. The receptor comes from a donor at least 40 years old with multiple myeloma. The chain links TRBV5-1 to TRBJ2-1; D may match TRBD1 or TRBD2 (6 bases each). Sequencing was performed on a population of CD138-negative cells sorted from bone marrow. DNA of the CDR3: TGCGCCAGCAGCCCAATCAACGGGGGCGGTGAGCAGTTCTTC. Translating it yields CASSPINGGGEQFF. Looking up the rest from reference TRBV5-1 and TRBJ2-1 gives the full variable domain: KAGVTQTPRYLIKTRGQQVTLSCSPISGHRSVSWYQQTPGQGLQFLFEYFSETQRNKGNFPGRFSGRQFSNSRSEMNVSTLELGDSALYLCASSPINGGGEQFFGPGTRLTVL.